The 26 T cell receptor beta chains reported below all come from one sample, sequenced in a study of control samples from healthy donors and cancer patients. Method: immunoSEQ multiplex PCR; TCRdb's copy keeps in-frame clones and lacks some. The sample lists over 90,000 clones, about 90% occurring once. What was sequenced was blood. These receptors originate from a woman aged 18-29 years in good health.

The chain employs TRBV20-1 and TRBJ1-2; D may be TRBD1 (5 bases). The ends were cut back, 3 bases at V and 7 bases at J, with 9 bases in the middle. The CDR3 is 11 amino acids. Germline V CDR1 and CDR2: DFQATT, SNEGSKA (reference sequence). In DNA form, the CDR3 reads TGCAGTGCTAGCTCGGGGGTTGGCTACACCTTC. Translating gives CSASSGVGYTF.

The V call is TRBV11-1, the J call TRBJ2-7; D remains ambiguous. The CDR3 is 12 residues long. CDR1 SGHAT and CDR2 FQDESV come from the germline V gene (reference sequence). V was shortened by 1 base and J by 7 bases, with 8 bases between the two germline ends. The CDR3 protein is CASSLEAWEQYF. The CDR3 DNA sequence: TGTGCCAGCAGCTTAGAGGCGTGGGAGCAGTACTTC.

The CDR3: CASSYRRVQRGTGELFF. CDR3 DNA sequence: TGTGCCAGCAGCTACAGAAGAGTACAAAGGGGGACCGGGGAGCTGTTTTTT. The chain uses TRBV28 and TRBJ2-2; perhaps TRBD1 as D (6 bases). This CDR3 comprises 17 residues. V was trimmed by 6 bases and J by 5 bases, leaving 22 bases between them. Germline V gene data show CDR1 as MDHEN and CDR2 as SYDVKM.

The J gene is TRBJ2-1, the V gene TRBV7-9; D tentatively reads TRBD1 or TRBD2 (5 bases each). Germline CDR1 SEHNR, CDR2 FQNEAQ (reference sequence). The CDR3 contains 13 residues. V was pared by 8 bases and J by 8 bases, with 16 bases between. Here the CDR3 reads CASGRDRSDEQFF. DNA for the CDR3: TGTGCCAGCGGCCGGGACCGCTCCGATGAGCAGTTCTTC.

The rearrangement joins TRBV6-5 to TRBJ2-5, with TRBD2 matching over 10 bases. CDR1 and CDR2 (germline): MNHEY, SVGAGI. CDR3 length equals 14 residues. Germline trimming cut 6 bases from V and 3 bases from J; bases unmatched to any gene: 4. The CDR3 nucleotides are TGTGCCAGCAGAAGGACTAGCGGAAAAGAGACCCAGTACTTC. This sequence encodes CASRRTSGKETQYF.

The chain links TRBV18 to TRBJ1-1, with TRBD1 identical over 7 bases. The CDR3 runs 14 residues. The germline gives CDR1 KGHSH, CDR2 LQKENI. V shed 6 bases, J shed 7 bases, and the junction held 11 bases outside the gene matches. The CDR3 spells CASSQDRAHIEAFF. Written as DNA, the CDR3 is TGTGCCAGCTCCCAAGACAGGGCCCATATTGAAGCTTTCTTT.

The chain employs TRBV5-5 and TRBJ1-6, with D uncertain. The CDR3 spans 15 residues. The germline V gene encodes CDR1 SGHKS and CDR2 YYEKEE (reference sequence). V lost 0 bases and J lost 8, with 12 bases in between. As DNA, the CDR3 is TGTGCCAGCAGCTTGGATGACGGGCTAGATTCACCCCTCCACTTT. Protein product: CASSLDDGLDSPLHF.

On this clone: Other DNA sequences within the sample encode an identical CDR3. V gene TRBV6-1 combines with J gene TRBJ1-5; D remains ambiguous. Germline V gives CDR1 MNHNS, CDR2 SASEGT. Trimming removed 2 bases at V and 7 bases at J, with 3 bases between. CDR3 size: 11 residues. CDR3: CASSENQPQHF. CDR3 in DNA: TGTGCCAGCAGTGAAAACCAGCCCCAGCATTTT.

The chain recombines TRBV28 with TRBJ1-6; the D gene is possibly TRBD1 (6 bases). Germline CDR1 is MDHEN and CDR2 is SYDVKM. This CDR3 region has 15 residues. Trimming removed 6 bases at V and 6 bases at J, with 15 bases between. The DNA of the CDR3 is TGTGCCAGCAGCTTCGATGGGGGCTCTAATTCACCCCTCCACTTT. Translated: CASSFDGGSNSPLHF.

The chain combines TRBV27 with TRBJ2-1; 7 bases map to TRBD2. J gave up 9 bases and V 7 bases, and 12 bases lay outside the gene matches. The germline V gene encodes CDR1 MNHEY and CDR2 SMNVEV (reference sequence). The CDR3 runs to 14 residues. Here the CDR3 DNA reads TGTGCCAGCACACGGGACTACCCGACCATTGAGCAGTTCTTC. This codes for CASTRDYPTIEQFF.

The J gene is TRBJ1-4, the V gene TRBV29-1; D gene uncertain. The CDR3 sequence is 11 residues long. The ends were cut back, 7 bases at V and 5 bases at J, with 8 bases in the middle. Germline V gene lookup returns CDR1 SQVTM and CDR2 ANQGSEA. The CDR3 DNA reads as TGCAGCGCCAGGAAAAATGAAAAACTGTTTTTT. Translating gives CSARKNEKLFF.

The chain links TRBV29-1 to TRBJ2-5; D is possibly TRBD2 (5 bases). Trimming removed 4 bases at V and 5 bases at J, with 5 bases between. CDR1 is SQVTM and CDR2 is ANQGSEA in the germline V gene. This CDR3 has 10 amino acids. The CDR3 spells CSVGGETQYF. CDR3 sequence (DNA): TGCAGCGTTGGCGGGGAGACCCAGTACTTC. Full variable domain (rest looked up from reference TRBV29-1 and TRBJ2-5): SAVISQKPSRDICQRGTSLTIQCQVDSQVTMMFWYRQQPGQSLTLIATANQGSEATYESGFVIDKFPISRPNLTFSTLTVSNMSPEDSSIYLCSVGGETQYFGPGTRLLVL.

The chain employs TRBV3-1 (or the pseudogene TRBV3-2) and TRBJ1-3; D is uncertain. This CDR3 region has 14 residues. Between the trimmed V and J ends, which lost 4 bases and 0 bases, there was a span of 7 bases. CDR1 LGHDT and CDR2 YNNKEL come from the germline V gene (reference sequence). The CDR3 sequence is CASSPQSSGNTIYF. In nucleotides, the CDR3 is TGTGCCAGCAGCCCCCAGAGCTCTGGAAACACCATATATTTT.

The chain has TRBV7-8 and TRBJ2-5, with D possibly being TRBD2 (6 bases). V lost 5 bases to trimming and J lost 7 bases, with 14 bases between them. The germline V gene has CDR1 SGHVS and CDR2 FQNEAQ. The CDR3 consists of 13 residues. In DNA form, the CDR3 reads TGTGCCAGCAGCCCCGGGCGGGGTGGGACCCAGTACTTC. This translates into CASSPGRGGTQYF.

The V call is TRBV19, the J call TRBJ1-3; D might be TRBD1 (5 bases). Trimming left V 3 bases short and J 2 bases short, with 14 bases between. Germline CDR1 LNHDA, CDR2 SQIVND (reference sequence). The CDR3 has 16 amino acids. This CDR3 reads CASSIQGSLAGNTIYF. Here the CDR3 DNA reads TGTGCCAGTAGTATTCAGGGTAGTCTGGCTGGAAACACCATATATTTT.

J is TRBJ2-2 and V is TRBV6-5, with 10 bases that match TRBD2. Germline V gene sequence: CDR1 MNHEY, CDR2 SVGAGI. CDR3 length: 16 amino acids. The V gene end was trimmed by 4 bases and the J gene end by 2 bases; junction bases not matched to a gene: 4. Here the CDR3 reads CASSFASGGNTGELFF. The CDR3 DNA reads as TGTGCCAGCAGTTTTGCTAGCGGGGGAAACACCGGGGAGCTGTTTTTT.

V usage is TRBV27 and J usage is TRBJ2-7; TRBD1 agrees at 10 bases. The V gene's germline CDR1 is MNHEY and CDR2 SMNVEV (reference sequence). The junction had 7 bases not matched to a gene; V was cut back by 0 bases and J by 5 bases. The CDR3 loop spans 16 amino acids. The DNA of the CDR3 is TGTGCCAGCAGTTTATCGAGGGGGACAGGGGTTAACGAGCAGTACTTC. Translated: CASSLSRGTGVNEQYF.

The rearrangement joins TRBV28 to TRBJ1-5; a possible D gene is TRBD1 (5 bases). CDR1 is MDHEN and CDR2 is SYDVKM in the germline V gene. This CDR3 comprises 16 residues. V was shortened by 3 bases and J by 4 bases, with 16 bases between the two germline ends. The CDR3 region has the DNA TGTGCCAGCAGTTTTGGGGTGGGGGTCAGTAATCAGCCCCAGCATTTT. This gives the protein CASSFGVGVSNQPQHF. The full variable domain, its missing parts supplied by reference TRBV28 and TRBJ1-5, is DVKVTQSSRYLVKRTGEKVFLECVQDMDHENMFWYRQDPGLGLRLIYFSYDVKMKEKGDIPEGYSVSREKKERFSLILESASTNQTSMYLCASSFGVGVSNQPQHFGDGTRLSIL.

The chain employs TRBV27 and TRBJ2-5; D not certain. CDR3 length equals 15 residues. CDR1 and CDR2 from the germline V gene are MNHEY and SMNVEV (reference sequence). V was cut by 4 bases and J by 5 bases, with 17 bases left in between. CDR3: CASSSLPRVTETQYF. For the CDR3, the DNA is TGTGCCAGCAGTTCCCTCCCAAGGGTGACCGAGACCCAGTACTTC.

V and J are TRBV27 and TRBJ2-7; the D gene is possibly TRBD2 (6 bases). Germline CDR1 reads MNHEY; CDR2 reads SMNVEV (reference sequence). V was shortened by 5 bases and J by 7 bases, with 12 bases between the two germline ends. CDR3 size: 12 residues. The CDR3 DNA reads TGTGCCAGCAGTCTCGTACGGGGGGAGCAGTACTTC. This gives the protein CASSLVRGEQYF.

For the CDR3, the DNA is TGTGCCAGCAGCCCCAGGACAGGGTCGAGCACAGATACGCAGTATTTT. Its protein is CASSPRTGSSTDTQYF. J is TRBJ2-3 and V is TRBV9, with TRBD1 identical over 8 bases. After removal of 4 bases from V and 0 bases from J, the junction contained 7 bases not matched to a gene. This CDR3 comprises 16 residues. CDR1 is SGDLS and CDR2 is YYNGEE in the germline V gene.

The V and J genes are TRBV5-6 and TRBJ1-5, with TRBD1 as a possible D gene (5 bases). There are 18 residues in the CDR3. Trimming removed 4 bases at V and 1 base at J, with 21 bases between. Per germline, CDR1 SGHDT and CDR2 YYEEEE. CDR3 DNA: TGTGCCAGCAGCCCTTGGAATAGGGGTGGCAGGAGCAATCAGCCCCAGCATTTT. Its protein is CASSPWNRGGRSNQPQHF.

This CDR3 reads CASSLRGSSNEQYF. Here the CDR3 DNA reads TGTGCCAGCAGCTTGCGCGGGAGTAGCAACGAGCAGTACTTC. The chain uses TRBV5-4 and TRBJ2-7; 7 bases fit TRBD2. Trimming cost V 1 base and J 5 bases; bases outside gene matches: 6. Germline CDR1 is SGHNT and CDR2 is YYREEE (reference sequence). This CDR3 contains 14 residues.

V usage is TRBV28 and J usage is TRBJ2-1, with D hard to call. The CDR3 sequence is 13 residues long. Germline CDR1 is MDHEN and CDR2 is SYDVKM. V lost 7 bases, J lost 0 bases, and 7 bases lay in between. CDR3 sequence reads: CASNPVSYNEQFF. In DNA, the CDR3 is TGTGCCAGCAATCCAGTCTCCTACAATGAGCAGTTCTTC. The whole variable domain, filled in from reference TRBV28 and TRBJ2-1, reads DVKVTQSSRYLVKRTGEKVFLECVQDMDHENMFWYRQDPGLGLRLIYFSYDVKMKEKGDIPEGYSVSREKKERFSLILESASTNQTSMYLCASNPVSYNEQFFGPGTRLTVL.

The chain employs TRBV18 and TRBJ2-7; no clear D. The V end lost 2 bases, the J end lost 7 bases, and 15 bases lay between the germline ends. There are 14 residues in the CDR3. Per the germline V gene, CDR1 is KGHSH and CDR2 is LQKENI. CDR3 DNA sequence: TGTGCCAGCTCACCAAAGGTGGGTTCACAAGAGCAGTACTTC. It codes for CASSPKVGSQEQYF.

The V gene is TRBV19, the J gene TRBJ1-2; TRBD1 aligns across 7 bases. The CDR3 has 12 amino acids. The germline V gene has CDR1 LNHDA and CDR2 SQIVND (reference sequence). Trimming took 7 bases from V and 4 from J; bases not matched to a gene: 3. CDR3: CASNDRVYGYTF. The CDR3 DNA is TGTGCCAGTAATGACAGGGTCTATGGCTACACCTTC.